Listed below are T cell receptor beta chains from one sample, sequenced in a study of T-cell memory formation after mild COVID-19. One entry per CDR3 protein, called by TCRdb with MiXCR from the 5' RACE reads. Here the sample spans a few hundred thousand distinct CDR3 sequences, roughly 15% being singletons. Sequencing input: PBMCs or a T cell subset sorted from them (not recorded which). These TCRs come from a man between 18 and 29 years old who had mild COVID-19 (a few samples of this study predate the infection). Cell type and time point are not known. The CDR3 runs from the conserved cysteine through the conserved F or W. Each record gives: D gene, clone size, J gene, V gene, CDR3 DNA, CDR3 protein. A D gene is named only where the DNA matches it firmly. Clone size, where shown, is once, few, many, or a class for clones that have expanded.

D gene: TRBD2; clone size: few; J gene: TRBJ2-3; V gene: TRBV9; CDR3 DNA: TGTGCCAGCAGCGTACTGACCGGGGGGACAGATACGCAGTATTTT; CDR3 protein: CASSVLTGGTDTQYF
D gene: TRBD2; clone size: few; J gene: TRBJ2-1; V gene: TRBV20-1; CDR3 DNA: TGCAGTGCTAGAAGGCTAGCGGGGGGGCTCCAAGGGAATGAGCAGTTCTTC; CDR3 protein: CSARRLAGGLQGNEQFF
D gene: .; clone size: few; J gene: TRBJ2-7; V gene: TRBV5-5; CDR3 DNA: TGTGCCAGCTTGTTGGCGGGCCCAGGGGAGCAGTACTTC; CDR3 protein: CASLLAGPGEQYF
D gene: .; clone size: .; J gene: TRBJ2-7; V gene: TRBV30; CDR3 DNA: TGTGCCTGGAGCGACGGCGGCGAGCAGTACTTC; CDR3 protein: CAWSDGGEQYF
D gene: .; clone size: many; J gene: TRBJ2-5; V gene: TRBV5-1; CDR3 DNA: TGCGCCAGCAGCTTGGTCCCTGGACAGCAAGAGACCCAGTACTTC; CDR3 protein: CASSLVPGQQETQYF
D gene: .; clone size: .; J gene: TRBJ2-3; V gene: TRBV9; CDR3 DNA: TGTGCCAGCAGCGTAGAAACGGGGACTGGGCAGTATTTT; CDR3 protein: CASSVETGTGQYF
D gene: .; clone size: few; J gene: TRBJ1-4; V gene: TRBV7-2; CDR3 DNA: TGTGCCAGCAGCCAACGGTCGGGGGCGCGTGAAAAACTGTTTTTT; CDR3 protein: CASSQRSGAREKLFF
D gene: .; clone size: few; J gene: TRBJ1-5; V gene: TRBV6-5; CDR3 DNA: TGTGCCAGCAGTTACTCGAGAGTGGGGGGCAATCAGCCCCAGCATTTT; CDR3 protein: CASSYSRVGGNQPQHF
D gene: .; clone size: few; J gene: TRBJ1-2; V gene: TRBV4-1; CDR3 DNA: TGCGCCAGCAGACCCGCGATCCCGGGCGGGCGAGGCTACACCTTC; CDR3 protein: CASRPAIPGGRGYTF
D gene: .; clone size: .; J gene: TRBJ2-6; V gene: TRBV5-1; CDR3 DNA: TGCGCCAGCAGCAACCCGACAGGCAACTCTGGGGCCAACGTCCTGACTTTC; CDR3 protein: CASSNPTGNSGANVLTF
D gene: TRBD1; clone size: .; J gene: TRBJ2-1; V gene: TRBV7-2; CDR3 DNA: TGTGGCAGCAGCCCCGGGACAGTCTCCTACAATGAGCAGTTCTTC; CDR3 protein: CGSSPGTVSYNEQFF
D gene: .; clone size: few; J gene: TRBJ2-2; V gene: TRBV11-2; CDR3 DNA: TGTGCCAGCAGCCACCGCACAGGCACCGGGGAGCTGTTTTTT; CDR3 protein: CASSHRTGTGELFF
D gene: TRBD2; clone size: many; J gene: TRBJ2-1; V gene: TRBV20-1; CDR3 DNA: TGCAGTGCTAGACTAGCGGGGGTTTCGTACAATGAGCAGTTCTTC; CDR3 protein: CSARLAGVSYNEQFF
D gene: .; clone size: few; J gene: TRBJ1-2; V gene: TRBV9; CDR3 DNA: TGTGCCAGCAGCGTAGGGTCGCGAGATGGCTACACCTTC; CDR3 protein: CASSVGSRDGYTF
D gene: TRBD1; clone size: .; J gene: TRBJ1-1; V gene: TRBV18; CDR3 DNA: TGTGCCAGCTCGGGGACAGGTTGGGCTGAAGCTTTCTTT; CDR3 protein: CASSGTGWAEAFF
D gene: .; clone size: .; J gene: TRBJ2-7; V gene: TRBV7-8; CDR3 DNA: TGTGCCAGCCAAGGTTGGGGGAACGAGCAGTACTTC; CDR3 protein: CASQGWGNEQYF
D gene: .; clone size: many; J gene: TRBJ2-2; V gene: TRBV10-2; CDR3 DNA: TGCGCCAGCAGTGGCGACAGGACGAACACCGGGGAGCTGTTTTTT; CDR3 protein: CASSGDRTNTGELFF
D gene: TRBD1; clone size: .; J gene: TRBJ1-4; V gene: TRBV7-9; CDR3 DNA: TGTGCCAGCAGCTCAGGGGACAGCCTTAATGAAAAACTGTTTTTT; CDR3 protein: CASSSGDSLNEKLFF
D gene: .; clone size: .; J gene: TRBJ2-7; V gene: TRBV4-3; CDR3 DNA: TGCGCCAGCAGCCACCTCCGGGCCGACGAGCAGTACTTC; CDR3 protein: CASSHLRADEQYF
D gene: TRBD2; clone size: many; J gene: TRBJ2-5; V gene: TRBV5-1; CDR3 DNA: TGCGCCAGCAGCTTGGGGCTTCTAGCGGGGGAAGAGACCCAGTACTTC; CDR3 protein: CASSLGLLAGEETQYF
D gene: TRBD2; clone size: .; J gene: TRBJ2-3; V gene: TRBV5-1; CDR3 DNA: TGCGCCAGTTTAGCGGGGGCGACAGATACGCAGTATTTT; CDR3 protein: CASLAGATDTQYF
D gene: TRBD1; clone size: .; J gene: TRBJ2-5; V gene: TRBV20-1; CDR3 DNA: TGCAGTGCTAGGACAGGGGGCGTGGAGACCCAGTACTTC; CDR3 protein: CSARTGGVETQYF
D gene: .; clone size: few; J gene: TRBJ2-5; V gene: TRBV19; CDR3 DNA: TGTGCCAGTAGTATGCACAGGGCAGCCGGAGAGACCCAGTACTTC; CDR3 protein: CASSMHRAAGETQYF
D gene: .; clone size: .; J gene: TRBJ2-2; V gene: TRBV19; CDR3 DNA: TGTGCCAGTGCGGGGCCCGACACCGGGGAGCTGTTTTTT; CDR3 protein: CASAGPDTGELFF
D gene: TRBD1; clone size: .; J gene: TRBJ2-1; V gene: TRBV12-3/TRBV12-4; CDR3 DNA: TGTGCCAGCAGTATAGACAGGGGGTACTACAATGAGCAGTTCTTC; CDR3 protein: CASSIDRGYYNEQFF
D gene: .; clone size: .; J gene: TRBJ1-1; V gene: TRBV5-5; CDR3 DNA: TGTGCCAGCAGCCCGGAACCGAACACTGAAGCTTTCTTT; CDR3 protein: CASSPEPNTEAFF
D gene: .; clone size: few; J gene: TRBJ2-1; V gene: TRBV5-1; CDR3 DNA: TGCGCCAGCAGCTCTCGGGACTTTCCTTACAATGAGCAGTTCTTC; CDR3 protein: CASSSRDFPYNEQFF
D gene: TRBD2; clone size: .; J gene: TRBJ2-3; V gene: TRBV7-3; CDR3 DNA: TGTGCCAGCAGCGAGCGGGGGTCTAGCACAGATACGCAGTATTTT; CDR3 protein: CASSERGSSTDTQYF
D gene: .; clone size: few; J gene: TRBJ2-1; V gene: TRBV6-5; CDR3 DNA: TGTGCCAGCAGCTCCGGACTGGGGTACAATGAGCAGTTCTTC; CDR3 protein: CASSSGLGYNEQFF
D gene: .; clone size: few; J gene: TRBJ1-4; V gene: TRBV15; CDR3 DNA: TGTGCCACCAGGCATTCTGCAACTAATGAAAAACTGTTTTTT; CDR3 protein: CATRHSATNEKLFF
D gene: TRBD2; clone size: .; J gene: TRBJ2-1; V gene: TRBV20-1; CDR3 DNA: TGCAGTGCACTCCCCGGATATAGCGGGGGGAATGAGCAGTTCTTC; CDR3 protein: CSALPGYSGGNEQFF
D gene: TRBD1; clone size: .; J gene: TRBJ1-5; V gene: TRBV7-9; CDR3 DNA: TGTGCCAGCAGCTTAGTCGACAGGGCTAGCAATCAGCCCCAGCATTTT; CDR3 protein: CASSLVDRASNQPQHF
D gene: .; clone size: few; J gene: TRBJ1-4; V gene: TRBV3-1; CDR3 DNA: TGTGCCAGCAGCCAAGAGAGGGAAAAACTGTTTTTT; CDR3 protein: CASSQEREKLFF
D gene: .; clone size: .; J gene: TRBJ1-1; V gene: TRBV11-2; CDR3 DNA: TGTGCCAGCAGCCCCTGGACCTCGCATGAAGCTTTCTTT; CDR3 protein: CASSPWTSHEAFF
D gene: TRBD1; clone size: few; J gene: TRBJ2-3; V gene: TRBV24-1; CDR3 DNA: TGTGCCACCAGTGATCAACGCAGGGGGCAAGATACGCAGTATTTT; CDR3 protein: CATSDQRRGQDTQYF
D gene: TRBD2; clone size: many; J gene: TRBJ2-1; V gene: TRBV12-3/TRBV12-4; CDR3 DNA: TGTGCCAGCAGTTTAGCTAGCGGGGGGGACAATGAGCAGTTCTTC; CDR3 protein: CASSLASGGDNEQFF
D gene: .; clone size: few; J gene: TRBJ2-3; V gene: TRBV5-1; CDR3 DNA: TGCGCCAGCAGCTTGGGCCCGGGGCCACGCCGGGATACGCAGTATTTT; CDR3 protein: CASSLGPGPRRDTQYF
D gene: .; clone size: few; J gene: TRBJ1-5; V gene: TRBV12-3/TRBV12-4; CDR3 DNA: TGTGCCAGCAGTTTAACCCTGAACGGAACCCCCCAGCATTTT; CDR3 protein: CASSLTLNGTPQHF
D gene: TRBD2; clone size: .; J gene: TRBJ2-1; V gene: TRBV7-2; CDR3 DNA: TGTGCCAGCAGCCGTAACGGGGGGAGAGGGTATGATGAGCAGTTCTTC; CDR3 protein: CASSRNGGRGYDEQFF
D gene: .; clone size: few; J gene: TRBJ1-1; V gene: TRBV4-1; CDR3 DNA: TGCGCCAGCAGCCCCACGGCGCAACGGGGGGCTTTCTTT; CDR3 protein: CASSPTAQRGAFF
D gene: .; clone size: few; J gene: TRBJ1-2; V gene: TRBV6-5; CDR3 DNA: TGTGCCAGCACCCCTACTGGGGCGGGCTATGGCTACACCTTC; CDR3 protein: CASTPTGAGYGYTF
D gene: .; clone size: .; J gene: TRBJ2-6; V gene: TRBV4-2; CDR3 DNA: TGTGCCAGCAGCCAAGGGACCTCTGGGGCCAACGTCCTGACTTTC; CDR3 protein: CASSQGTSGANVLTF
D gene: TRBD1; clone size: few; J gene: TRBJ2-2; V gene: TRBV23-1; CDR3 DNA: TGCGCCAGCAATACACCGGACAGGGGACCTACCGGGGAGCTGTTTTTT; CDR3 protein: CASNTPDRGPTGELFF
D gene: .; clone size: .; J gene: TRBJ2-1; V gene: TRBV15; CDR3 DNA: TGTGCCACCAGAATACAGGGGACTCGCTCCTACAATGAGCAGTTCTTC; CDR3 protein: CATRIQGTRSYNEQFF
D gene: .; clone size: .; J gene: TRBJ2-5; V gene: TRBV4-2; CDR3 DNA: TGTGCCAGCAGCCAAGGTGGATTGGGGACCCAAGAGACCCAGTACTTC; CDR3 protein: CASSQGGLGTQETQYF
D gene: .; clone size: few; J gene: TRBJ1-4; V gene: TRBV6-5; CDR3 DNA: TGTGCCAGCAGTTACCGACCGGGACTTGATGAAAAACTGTTTTTT; CDR3 protein: CASSYRPGLDEKLFF
D gene: .; clone size: .; J gene: TRBJ2-5; V gene: TRBV28; CDR3 DNA: TGTGCCAGCAGTTCCGCCGGGGGGACACAGACCCAGTACTTC; CDR3 protein: CASSSAGGTQTQYF
D gene: .; clone size: .; J gene: TRBJ1-3; V gene: TRBV10-3; CDR3 DNA: TGTGCCCTCGGGCCCTCTGGAAACACCATATATTTT; CDR3 protein: CALGPSGNTIYF
D gene: .; clone size: .; J gene: TRBJ2-7; V gene: TRBV4-3; CDR3 DNA: TGCGCCAGCAGCCCCAGACTAGGAGGGGACGAGCAGTACTTC; CDR3 protein: CASSPRLGGDEQYF
D gene: .; clone size: .; J gene: TRBJ2-2; V gene: TRBV30; CDR3 DNA: TGTGCCTGGGAGGCCGTCGGGGAGCTGTTTTTT; CDR3 protein: CAWEAVGELFF
D gene: .; clone size: .; J gene: TRBJ1-1; V gene: TRBV24-1; CDR3 DNA: TGTGCCACCAGTGATTTGTCGGGGGCCGCAGTCCTATACACTGAAGCTTTCTTT; CDR3 protein: CATSDLSGAAVLYTEAFF
D gene: .; clone size: few; J gene: TRBJ1-4; V gene: TRBV20-1; CDR3 DNA: TGCAGTGCCTGGACAGCCTTCAATGAAAAACTGTTTTTT; CDR3 protein: CSAWTAFNEKLFF
D gene: .; clone size: .; J gene: TRBJ2-1; V gene: TRBV12-3/TRBV12-4; CDR3 DNA: TGTGCCAGCAGACCCATTGGCCCAGGCTCCTACAATGAGCAGTTCTTC; CDR3 protein: CASRPIGPGSYNEQFF
D gene: .; clone size: .; J gene: TRBJ2-3; V gene: TRBV7-9; CDR3 DNA: TGTGCCAGCAGCTTAGAAGGGCACGCAGATACGCAGTATTTT; CDR3 protein: CASSLEGHADTQYF